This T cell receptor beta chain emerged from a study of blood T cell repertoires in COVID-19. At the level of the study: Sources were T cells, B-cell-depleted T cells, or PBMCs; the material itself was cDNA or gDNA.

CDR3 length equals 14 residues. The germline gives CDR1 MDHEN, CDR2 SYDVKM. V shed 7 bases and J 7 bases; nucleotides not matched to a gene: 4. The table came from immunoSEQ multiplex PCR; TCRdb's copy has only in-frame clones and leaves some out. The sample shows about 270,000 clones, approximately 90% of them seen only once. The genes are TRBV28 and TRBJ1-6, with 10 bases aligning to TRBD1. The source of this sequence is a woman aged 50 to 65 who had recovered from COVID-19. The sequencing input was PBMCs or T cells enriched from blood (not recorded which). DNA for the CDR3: TGTGCCAGCAAGTCGGGACAGGGGAATTCACCCCTCCACTTT. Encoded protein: CASKSGQGNSPLHF.